Given below is one T cell receptor (beta chain) in context. This clonotype was recorded a few times. Its antigen remains undetermined. No much larger clone is present one base from it, and per-base qualities are unavailable. To demonstrate the VDJtools post-analysis software, the study profiled TCR beta repertoires from the peripheral blood of about a dozen young patients with multiple sclerosis. The patients with multiple sclerosis were children and adolescents between roughly 6 and 17 years of age. The data belong to a study of post-analysis software for immune sequencing data (dated by TCRdb to about 2015). About the full investigation: Recorded disease courses included relapsing-remitting, secondary progressive and progressive-relapsing multiple sclerosis, with some patients lacking subtype annotation. Patient repertoires were compared against about twelve previously published healthy control repertoires from donors aged 6 to 25 years. A subset of samples was prepared in parallel using single-end sample barcoding, then pooled and co-amplified after Illumina adapter ligation. Summary of the overall study and its limitations: Multiple sclerosis patients had significantly lower normalized Chao1 diversity than controls, a result that suggests substantial peripheral T-cell clonal expansion. The control group was slightly older than the multiple sclerosis patient group. Direct clustering with F measure showed strong co-clustering of samples prepared in the same batch, prompting a batch-effect correction.

The library was obtained by PCR. Data came from an Illumina HiSeq 2500. To reduce PCR and sequencing biases, unique molecular identifiers were built into the TCR beta cDNA libraries. Per 1 to 10 million input T cells, around 500,000 cDNA molecules were obtained, such that each molecule approximated one T cell. The same protocol used for the earlier healthy control dataset was applied to prepare and sequence the patient libraries. Within a given batch, samples were prepared together, multiplexed and sequenced on the same HiSeq lane. The original methods were these. Raw barcoded reads were processed with MIGEC, discarding single-read molecular identifier groups before consensus assembly and CDR3 extraction. VDJtools was used for post-analysis of the clonotype tables, with diversity normalized by down-sampling every dataset to the smallest sample size. Repertoire overlap clustering matched CDR3 amino acid but not nucleotide sequences to correct batch-related cross-sample contamination. The public reads were reprocessed in TCRdb via fastp at Q25 and MiXCR, keeping in-frame beta chains. Each CDR3 protein gets just one entry, which takes the most common genes and DNA from the rows behind it. The V and J calls were not made by the authors but by TCRdb's processing. The sample table holds fewer than 850,000 distinct CDR3 sequences, of which 25% to 30% were seen once. In total, the top ten clones hold approximately 0.55% of the sample.

The sequence was collected from a girl aged 10 to 17 with multiple sclerosis. The sample taken for sequencing was blood.

The DNA sequence is TGTGCCAGCAGTTTTTTTCCGGGAGGCGAGCAGTACTTC. It translates to CASSFFPGGEQYF. The chain uses TRBV28 and TRBJ2-7; TRBD2 matches 7 bases in the middle. Via the germline V gene, CDR1 is MDHEN and CDR2 SYDVKM. The CDR3 measures 13 amino acids from cysteine to phenylalanine. Only CDR3 DNA is held: 39 bases, read in frame from base 1. V is pruned by 3 bases and J by 6 bases, leaving 5 bases of the junction without a gene match. Supplemented by the reference TRBV28 and TRBJ2-7 proteins around the CDR3, the complete variable domain is DVKVTQSSRYLVKRTGEKVFLECVQDMDHENMFWYRQDPGLGLRLIYFSYDVKMKEKGDIPEGYSVSREKKERFSLILESASTNQTSMYLCASSFFPGGEQYFGPGTRLTVT.